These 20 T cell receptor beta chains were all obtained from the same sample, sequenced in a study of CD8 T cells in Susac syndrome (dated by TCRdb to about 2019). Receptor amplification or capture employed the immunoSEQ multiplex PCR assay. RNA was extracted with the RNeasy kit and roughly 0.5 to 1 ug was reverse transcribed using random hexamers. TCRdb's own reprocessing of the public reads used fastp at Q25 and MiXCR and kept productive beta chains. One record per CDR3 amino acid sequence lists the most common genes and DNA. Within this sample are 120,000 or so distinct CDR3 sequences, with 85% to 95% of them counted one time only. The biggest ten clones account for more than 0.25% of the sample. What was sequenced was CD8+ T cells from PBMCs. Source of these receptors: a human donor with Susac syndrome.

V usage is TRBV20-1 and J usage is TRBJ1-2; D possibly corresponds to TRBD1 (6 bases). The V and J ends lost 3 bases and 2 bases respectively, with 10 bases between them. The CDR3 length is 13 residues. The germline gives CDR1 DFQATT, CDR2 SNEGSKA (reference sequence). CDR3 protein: CSARLTGNYGYTF. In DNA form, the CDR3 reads TGCAGTGCTAGGCTCACAGGGAACTATGGCTACACCTTC.

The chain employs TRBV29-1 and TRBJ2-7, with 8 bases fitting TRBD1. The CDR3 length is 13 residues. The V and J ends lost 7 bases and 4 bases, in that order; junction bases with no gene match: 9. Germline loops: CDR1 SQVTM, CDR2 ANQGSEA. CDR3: CSARTGRFYEQYF. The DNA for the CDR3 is TGCAGCGCCCGGACAGGGAGGTTTTACGAGCAGTACTTC.

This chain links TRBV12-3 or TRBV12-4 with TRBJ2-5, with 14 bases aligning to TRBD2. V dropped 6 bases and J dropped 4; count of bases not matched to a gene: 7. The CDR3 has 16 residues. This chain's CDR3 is CASRRLAGGLGETQYF. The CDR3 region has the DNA TGTGCCAGCAGACGACTAGCGGGGGGGCTCGGAGAGACCCAGTACTTC.

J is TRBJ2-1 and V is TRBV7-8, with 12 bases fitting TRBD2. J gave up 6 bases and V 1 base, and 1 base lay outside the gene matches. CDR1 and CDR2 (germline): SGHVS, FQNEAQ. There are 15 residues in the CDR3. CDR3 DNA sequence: TGTGCCAGCAGCTTAGAGACTAGCGGGGGCAATGAGCAGTTCTTC. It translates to CASSLETSGGNEQFF.

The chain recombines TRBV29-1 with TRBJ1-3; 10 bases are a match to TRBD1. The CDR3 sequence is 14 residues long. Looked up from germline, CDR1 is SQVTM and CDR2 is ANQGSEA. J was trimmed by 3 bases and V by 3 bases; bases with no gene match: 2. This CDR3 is CSVETGGLGNTIYF. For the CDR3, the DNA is TGCAGCGTTGAGACAGGGGGCCTTGGAAACACCATATATTTT. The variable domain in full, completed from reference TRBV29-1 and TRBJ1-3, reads SAVISQKPSRDICQRGTSLTIQCQVDSQVTMMFWYRQQPGQSLTLIATANQGSEATYESGFVIDKFPISRPNLTFSTLTVSNMSPEDSSIYLCSVETGGLGNTIYFGEGSWLTVV.

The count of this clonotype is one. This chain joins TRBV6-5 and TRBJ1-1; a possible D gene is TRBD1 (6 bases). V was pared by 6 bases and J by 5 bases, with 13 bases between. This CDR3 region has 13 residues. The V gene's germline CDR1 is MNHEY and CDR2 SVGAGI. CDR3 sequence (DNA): TGTGCCAGCAGCCATCCAACAGGGACTGAAGCTTTCTTT. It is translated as CASSHPTGTEAFF.

CDR3 in DNA: TGCGCCAGCAGCCAGGACGGCGGAGAGCAGTACTTC. It codes for CASSQDGGEQYF. This chain uses TRBV4-1 with TRBJ2-7; no clear D gene. CDR1 MGHRA and CDR2 YSYEKL come from the germline V gene. Trimming left V 3 bases short and J 7 bases short, with 10 bases between. The CDR3 loop spans 12 amino acids.

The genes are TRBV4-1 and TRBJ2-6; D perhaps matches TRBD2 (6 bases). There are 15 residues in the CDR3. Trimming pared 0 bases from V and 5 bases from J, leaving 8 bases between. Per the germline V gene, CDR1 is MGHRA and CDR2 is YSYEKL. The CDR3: CASSQEGGRANVLTF. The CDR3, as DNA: TGCGCCAGCAGCCAAGAGGGGGGTAGGGCCAACGTCCTGACTTTC.

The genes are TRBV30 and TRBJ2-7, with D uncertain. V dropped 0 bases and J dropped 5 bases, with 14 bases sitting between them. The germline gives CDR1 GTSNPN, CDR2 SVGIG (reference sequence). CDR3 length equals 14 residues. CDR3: CAWSVEGRIDEQYF. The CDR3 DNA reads TGTGCCTGGAGTGTAGAAGGTAGGATCGACGAGCAGTACTTC.

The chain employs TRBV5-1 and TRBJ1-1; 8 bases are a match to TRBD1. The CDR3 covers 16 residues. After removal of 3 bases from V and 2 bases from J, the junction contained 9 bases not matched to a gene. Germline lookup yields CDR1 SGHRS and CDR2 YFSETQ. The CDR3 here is CASSSTGGGRNTEAFF. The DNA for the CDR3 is TGCGCCAGCAGCTCAACAGGGGGAGGAAGAAACACTGAAGCTTTCTTT.

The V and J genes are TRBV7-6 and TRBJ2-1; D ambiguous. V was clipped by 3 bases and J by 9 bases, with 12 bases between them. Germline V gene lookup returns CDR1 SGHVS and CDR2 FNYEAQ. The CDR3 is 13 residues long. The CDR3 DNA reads TGTGCCAGCAGCTTTGGTTCCCCACTTGAGCAGTTCTTC. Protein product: CASSFGSPLEQFF.

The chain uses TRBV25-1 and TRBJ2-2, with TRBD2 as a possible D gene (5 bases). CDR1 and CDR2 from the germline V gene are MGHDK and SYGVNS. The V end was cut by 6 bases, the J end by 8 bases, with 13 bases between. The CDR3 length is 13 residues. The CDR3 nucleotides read TGTGCCAGCAGCCGGGTGAGGGATGGGGAGCTGTTTTTT. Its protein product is CASSRVRDGELFF.

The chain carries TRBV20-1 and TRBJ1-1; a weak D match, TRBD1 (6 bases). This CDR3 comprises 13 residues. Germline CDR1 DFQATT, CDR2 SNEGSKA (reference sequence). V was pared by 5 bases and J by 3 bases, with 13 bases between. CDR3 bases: TGCAGTGCTTCGAACAGGGATGACACTGAAGCTTTCTTT. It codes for CSASNRDDTEAFF.

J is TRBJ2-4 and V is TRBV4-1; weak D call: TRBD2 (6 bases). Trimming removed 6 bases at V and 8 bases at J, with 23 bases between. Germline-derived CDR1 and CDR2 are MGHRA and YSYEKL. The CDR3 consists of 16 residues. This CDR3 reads CASRTTTGDGMDIQYF. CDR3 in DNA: TGCGCCAGCAGAACCACGACGGGGGACGGGATGGACATTCAGTACTTC.

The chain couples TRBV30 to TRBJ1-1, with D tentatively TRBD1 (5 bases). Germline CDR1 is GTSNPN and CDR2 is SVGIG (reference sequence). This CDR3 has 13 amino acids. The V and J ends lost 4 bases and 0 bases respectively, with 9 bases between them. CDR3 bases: TGTGCCTGGATAAGGGACCTGAACACTGAAGCTTTCTTT. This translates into CAWIRDLNTEAFF.

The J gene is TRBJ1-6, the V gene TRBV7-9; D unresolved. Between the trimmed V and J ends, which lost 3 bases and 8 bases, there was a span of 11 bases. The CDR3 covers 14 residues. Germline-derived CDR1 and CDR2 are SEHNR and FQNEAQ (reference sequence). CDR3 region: CASSFLQTDSPLHF. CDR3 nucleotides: TGTGCCAGCAGCTTCTTACAGACGGATTCACCCCTCCACTTT.

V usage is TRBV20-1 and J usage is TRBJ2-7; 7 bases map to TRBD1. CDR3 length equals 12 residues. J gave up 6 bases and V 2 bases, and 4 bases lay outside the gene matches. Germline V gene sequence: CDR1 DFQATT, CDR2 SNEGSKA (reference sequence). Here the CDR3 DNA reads TGCAGTGCTAGAAAACAGGGGTCCGAGCAGTACTTC. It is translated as CSARKQGSEQYF.

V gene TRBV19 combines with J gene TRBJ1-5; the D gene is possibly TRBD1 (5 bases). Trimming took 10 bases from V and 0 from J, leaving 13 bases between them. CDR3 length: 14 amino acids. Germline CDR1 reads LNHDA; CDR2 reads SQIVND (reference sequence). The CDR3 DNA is TGTGCCACCACGGGACGTTATAGCAATCAGCCCCAGCATTTT. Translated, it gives CATTGRYSNQPQHF.

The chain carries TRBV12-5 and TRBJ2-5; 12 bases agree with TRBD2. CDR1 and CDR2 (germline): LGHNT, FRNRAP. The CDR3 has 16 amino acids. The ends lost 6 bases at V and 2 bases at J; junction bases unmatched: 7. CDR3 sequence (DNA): TGTGCTAGTGGCCGTGGACTAGCGGGGCTTCAAGAGACCCAGTACTTC. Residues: CASGRGLAGLQETQYF.

The CDR3 DNA follows: TGTGCCACCAGTGACTGGACTGATAGCACAGATACGCAGTATTTT. It specifies CATSDWTDSTDTQYF. V and J are TRBV24-1 and TRBJ2-3; perhaps TRBD2 as D (5 bases). V was cut by 4 bases and J by 0 bases, with 10 bases left in between. Germline CDR1 reads KGHDR; CDR2 reads SFDVKD. The CDR3 covers 15 residues.